This note documents a single TCR beta chain sequence. The sample originates from a study of T-cell memory formation after mild COVID-19. Each CDR3 protein gets one entry after TCRdb re-called the 5' RACE reads with MiXCR. The table has 6,100 or so distinct CDR3 sequences, around 20% seen once. The sequenced sample consisted of PBMCs or a T cell subset sorted from them (not recorded which). This TCR was recovered from an adult woman who had mild COVID-19 (a few samples of this study predate the infection). Cell type and time point are not known.

The CDR3 DNA reads as TGTGCCAGCAGTTTATCAGGGCAGCTCTATGGCTACACCTTC. It is translated as CASSLSGQLYGYTF. The gene calls are TRBV27 and TRBJ1-2; D gene unclear. Trimming took 0 bases from V and 4 from J, leaving 9 bases between them. The germline V gene has CDR1 MNHEY and CDR2 SMNVEV (reference sequence). The length of the CDR3 is 14 residues.